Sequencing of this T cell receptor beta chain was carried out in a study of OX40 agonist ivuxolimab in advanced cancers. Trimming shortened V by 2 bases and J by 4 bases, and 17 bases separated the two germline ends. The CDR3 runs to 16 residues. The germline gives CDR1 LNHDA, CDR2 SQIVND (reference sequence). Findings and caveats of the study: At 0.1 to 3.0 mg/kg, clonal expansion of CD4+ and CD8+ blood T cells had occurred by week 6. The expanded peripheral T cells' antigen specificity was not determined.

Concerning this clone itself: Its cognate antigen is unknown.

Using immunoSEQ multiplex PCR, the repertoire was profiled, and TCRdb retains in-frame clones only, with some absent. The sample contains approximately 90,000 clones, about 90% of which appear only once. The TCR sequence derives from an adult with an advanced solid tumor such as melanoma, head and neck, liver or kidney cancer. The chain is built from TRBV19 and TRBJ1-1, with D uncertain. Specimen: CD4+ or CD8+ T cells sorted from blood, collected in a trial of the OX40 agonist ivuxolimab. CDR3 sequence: CASSIRFRDVATEAFF. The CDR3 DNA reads TGTGCCAGTAGTATACGATTTAGGGATGTAGCCACTGAAGCTTTCTTT.